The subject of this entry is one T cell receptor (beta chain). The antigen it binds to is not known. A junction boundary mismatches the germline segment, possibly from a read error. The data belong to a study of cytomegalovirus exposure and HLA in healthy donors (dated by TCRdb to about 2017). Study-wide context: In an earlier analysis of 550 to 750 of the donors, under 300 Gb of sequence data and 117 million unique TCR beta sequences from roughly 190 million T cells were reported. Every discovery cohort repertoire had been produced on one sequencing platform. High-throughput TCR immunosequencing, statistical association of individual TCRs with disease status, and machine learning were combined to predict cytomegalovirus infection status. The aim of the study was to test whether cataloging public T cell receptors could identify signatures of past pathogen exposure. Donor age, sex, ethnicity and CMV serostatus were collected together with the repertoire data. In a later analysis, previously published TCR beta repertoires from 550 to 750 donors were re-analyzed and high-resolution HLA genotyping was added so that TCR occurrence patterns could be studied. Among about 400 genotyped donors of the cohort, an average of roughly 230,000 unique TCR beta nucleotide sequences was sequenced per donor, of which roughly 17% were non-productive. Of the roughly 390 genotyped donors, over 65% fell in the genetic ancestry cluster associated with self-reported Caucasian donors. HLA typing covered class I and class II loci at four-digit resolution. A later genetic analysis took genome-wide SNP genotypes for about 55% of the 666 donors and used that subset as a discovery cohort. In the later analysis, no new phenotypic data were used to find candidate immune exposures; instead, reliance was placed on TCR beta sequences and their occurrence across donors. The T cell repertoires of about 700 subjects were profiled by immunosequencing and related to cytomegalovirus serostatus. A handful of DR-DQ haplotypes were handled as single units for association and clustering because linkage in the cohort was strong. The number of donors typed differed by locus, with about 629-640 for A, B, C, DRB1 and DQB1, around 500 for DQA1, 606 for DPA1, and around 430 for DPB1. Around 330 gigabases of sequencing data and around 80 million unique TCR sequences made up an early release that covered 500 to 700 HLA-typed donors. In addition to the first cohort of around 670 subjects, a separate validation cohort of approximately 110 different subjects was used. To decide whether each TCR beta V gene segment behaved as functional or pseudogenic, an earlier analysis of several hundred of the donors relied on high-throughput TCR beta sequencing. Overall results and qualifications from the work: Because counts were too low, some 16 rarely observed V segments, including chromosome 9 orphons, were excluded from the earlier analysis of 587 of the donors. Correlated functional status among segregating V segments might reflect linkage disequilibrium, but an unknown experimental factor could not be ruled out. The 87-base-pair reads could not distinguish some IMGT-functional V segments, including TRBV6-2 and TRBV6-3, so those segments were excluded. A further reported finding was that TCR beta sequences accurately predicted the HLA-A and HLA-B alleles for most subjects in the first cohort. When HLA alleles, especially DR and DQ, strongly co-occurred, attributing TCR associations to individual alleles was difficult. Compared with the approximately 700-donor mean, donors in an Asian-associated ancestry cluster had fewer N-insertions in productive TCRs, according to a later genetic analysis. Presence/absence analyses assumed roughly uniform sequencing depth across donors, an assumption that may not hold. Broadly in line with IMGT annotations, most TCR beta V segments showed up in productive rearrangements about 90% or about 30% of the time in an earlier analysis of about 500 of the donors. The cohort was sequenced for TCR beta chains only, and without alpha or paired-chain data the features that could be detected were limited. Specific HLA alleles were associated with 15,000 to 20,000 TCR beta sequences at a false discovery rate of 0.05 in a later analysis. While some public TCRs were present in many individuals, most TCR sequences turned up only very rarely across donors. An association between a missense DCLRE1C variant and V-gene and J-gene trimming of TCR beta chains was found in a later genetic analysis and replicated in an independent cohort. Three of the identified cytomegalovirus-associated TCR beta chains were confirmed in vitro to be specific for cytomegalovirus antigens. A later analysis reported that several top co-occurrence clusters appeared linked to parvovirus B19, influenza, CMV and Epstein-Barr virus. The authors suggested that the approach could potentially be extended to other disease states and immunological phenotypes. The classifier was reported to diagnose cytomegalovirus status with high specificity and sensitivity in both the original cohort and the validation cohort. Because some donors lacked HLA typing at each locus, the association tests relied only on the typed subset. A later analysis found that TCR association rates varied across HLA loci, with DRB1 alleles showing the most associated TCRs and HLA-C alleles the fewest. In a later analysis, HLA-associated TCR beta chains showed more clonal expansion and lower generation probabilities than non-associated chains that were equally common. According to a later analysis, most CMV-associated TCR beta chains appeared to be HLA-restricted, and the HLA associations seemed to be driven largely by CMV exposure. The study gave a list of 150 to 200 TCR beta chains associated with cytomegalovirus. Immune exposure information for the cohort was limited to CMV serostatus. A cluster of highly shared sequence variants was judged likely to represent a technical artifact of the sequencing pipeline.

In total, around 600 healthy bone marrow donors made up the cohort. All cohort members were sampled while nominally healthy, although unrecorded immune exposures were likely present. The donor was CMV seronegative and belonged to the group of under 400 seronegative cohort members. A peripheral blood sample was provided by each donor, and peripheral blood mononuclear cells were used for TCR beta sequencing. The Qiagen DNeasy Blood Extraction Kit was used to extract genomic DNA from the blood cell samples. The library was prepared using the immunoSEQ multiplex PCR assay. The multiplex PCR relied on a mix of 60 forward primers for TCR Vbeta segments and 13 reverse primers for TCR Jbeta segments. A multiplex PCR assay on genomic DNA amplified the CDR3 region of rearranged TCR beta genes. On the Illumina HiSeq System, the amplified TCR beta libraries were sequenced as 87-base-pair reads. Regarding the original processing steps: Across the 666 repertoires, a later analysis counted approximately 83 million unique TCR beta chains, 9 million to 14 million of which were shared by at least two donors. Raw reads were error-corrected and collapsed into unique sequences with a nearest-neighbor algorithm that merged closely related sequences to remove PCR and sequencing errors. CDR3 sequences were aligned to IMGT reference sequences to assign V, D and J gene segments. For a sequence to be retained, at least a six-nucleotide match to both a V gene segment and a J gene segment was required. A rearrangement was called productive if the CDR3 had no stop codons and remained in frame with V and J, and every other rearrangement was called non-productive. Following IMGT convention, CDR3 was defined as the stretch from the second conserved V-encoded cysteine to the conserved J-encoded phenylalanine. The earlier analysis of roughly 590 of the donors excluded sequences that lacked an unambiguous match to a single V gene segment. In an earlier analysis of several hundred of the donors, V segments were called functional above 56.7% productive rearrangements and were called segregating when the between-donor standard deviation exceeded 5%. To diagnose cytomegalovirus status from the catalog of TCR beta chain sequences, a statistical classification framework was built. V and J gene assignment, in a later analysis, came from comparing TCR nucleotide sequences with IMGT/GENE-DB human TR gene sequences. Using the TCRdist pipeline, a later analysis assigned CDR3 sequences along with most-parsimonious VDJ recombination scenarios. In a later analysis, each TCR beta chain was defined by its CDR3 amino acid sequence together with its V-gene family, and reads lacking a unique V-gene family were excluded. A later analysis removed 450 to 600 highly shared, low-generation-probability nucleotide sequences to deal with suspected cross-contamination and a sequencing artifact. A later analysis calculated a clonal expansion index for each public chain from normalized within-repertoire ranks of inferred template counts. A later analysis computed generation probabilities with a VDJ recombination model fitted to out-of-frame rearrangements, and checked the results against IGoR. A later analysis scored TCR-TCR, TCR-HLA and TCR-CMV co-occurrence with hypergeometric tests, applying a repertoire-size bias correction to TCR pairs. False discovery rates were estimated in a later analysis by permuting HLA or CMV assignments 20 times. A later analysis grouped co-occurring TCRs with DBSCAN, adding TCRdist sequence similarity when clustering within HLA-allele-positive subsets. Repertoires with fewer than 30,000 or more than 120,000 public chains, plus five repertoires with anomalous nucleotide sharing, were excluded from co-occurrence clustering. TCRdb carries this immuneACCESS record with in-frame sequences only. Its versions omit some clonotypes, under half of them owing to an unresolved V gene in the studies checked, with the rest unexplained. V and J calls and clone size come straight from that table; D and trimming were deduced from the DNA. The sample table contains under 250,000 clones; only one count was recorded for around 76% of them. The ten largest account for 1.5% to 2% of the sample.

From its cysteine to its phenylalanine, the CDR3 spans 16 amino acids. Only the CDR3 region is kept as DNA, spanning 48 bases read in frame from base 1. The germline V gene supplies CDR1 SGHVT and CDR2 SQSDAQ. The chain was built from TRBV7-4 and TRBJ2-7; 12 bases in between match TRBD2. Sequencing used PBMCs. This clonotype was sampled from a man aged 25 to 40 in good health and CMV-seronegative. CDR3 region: CASSLAVPLGTSGCRF. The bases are TGTGCCAGCAGCTTAGCGGTGCCACTAGGGACTAGCGGGTGCCGTTTC.